These 17 T cell receptor beta chains share one sample of origin, sequenced in a study of shared clonotypes between healthy human individuals. Sequencing was performed with immunoSEQ multiplex PCR; in TCRdb, only in-frame clones are kept and a portion is missing. The sample holds around 2.1 million clones, about 92% seen once. CD45RO-negative, CCR7-selected cells formed the naive CD8 fraction, which excluded terminally differentiated effector memory CD45RA+ cells. The sample taken for sequencing was naive CD8+ T cells from PBMCs. These receptors were collected from a man in his late teens or twenties in good health. Some clones in this sample may be carry-over from other donors' samples.

This chain's CDR3 is CASRLGQNNEQFF. As DNA, the CDR3 is TGTGCCAGCAGACTAGGACAGAACAATGAGCAGTTCTTC. This rearrangement joins TRBV28 to TRBJ2-1, with a weak D call TRBD1 (6 bases). The V end was cut by 6 bases, the J end by 5 bases, with 11 bases between. CDR1 is MDHEN and CDR2 is SYDVKM in the germline V gene. The CDR3 is 13 residues long.

This sequence joins TRBV27 and TRBJ2-1, with 9 bases that match TRBD1. Unmatched junction bases numbered 3, after V lost 5 bases and J lost 4 bases. The CDR3 contains 14 residues. Germline CDR1 reads MNHEY; CDR2 reads SMNVEV (reference sequence). CDR3 region: CASSMGQGYNEQFF. The CDR3, as DNA: TGTGCCAGCAGTATGGGACAGGGATACAATGAGCAGTTCTTC.

The gene calls are TRBV15 and TRBJ2-7, with 11 bases aligning to TRBD1. The V and J ends lost 3 bases and 0 bases, in that order; junction bases with no gene match: 4. The CDR3 extends over 16 amino acids. Per germline, CDR1 LNHNV and CDR2 YYDKDF (reference sequence). CDR3 bases: TGTGCCACCAGCAGTCAGGGGACAGGGGGCTCCTACGAGCAGTACTTC. Translation gives CATSSQGTGGSYEQYF.

The rearrangement uses TRBV27 and TRBJ2-1; D unclear. The CDR3 contains 14 residues. Germline V gives CDR1 MNHEY, CDR2 SMNVEV (reference sequence). Trimming left V 3 bases short and J 6 bases short, with 12 bases between. CDR3 bases: TGTGCCAGCAGTTTGGGTCCCGTCCCCAATGAGCAGTTCTTC. This sequence encodes CASSLGPVPNEQFF.

The V call is TRBV7-9, the J call TRBJ2-1, with D perhaps matching TRBD2 (6 bases). Trimming removed 4 bases at V and 6 bases at J, with 13 bases between. CDR1 and CDR2 (germline): SEHNR, FQNEAQ (reference sequence). This CDR3 spans 14 amino acids. CDR3 in amino acids: CASSSLVAANEQFF. The CDR3 DNA is TGTGCCAGCAGCTCCTTAGTAGCGGCCAATGAGCAGTTCTTC.

In DNA form, the CDR3 reads TGTGCCAGCAGCTGGCCCCGGCTGGGGGCGCTTTCGGAGACCCAGTACTTC. As protein: CASSWPRLGALSETQYF. The chain carries TRBV5-8 and TRBJ2-5; the D gene is possibly TRBD1 (6 bases). The CDR3 is made up of 17 amino acids. Germline values: CDR1 SGHTS, CDR2 YDEGEE. V shed 3 bases and J shed 5 bases, with 23 bases lying between them.

This chain uses TRBV18 with TRBJ2-1; D perhaps matches TRBD2 (6 bases). The germline V gene encodes CDR1 KGHSH and CDR2 LQKENI. CDR3 length: 16 residues. Trimming stripped 3 bases from V and 3 bases from J, with 15 bases between. CDR3 sequence (DNA): TGTGCCAGCTCACCCGATCGGGAGCTTCACTACAATGAGCAGTTCTTC. Translating gives CASSPDRELHYNEQFF.

This clone was recorded once. The rearrangement joins TRBV6-5 to TRBJ1-1; tentatively, D is TRBD1 (6 bases). This CDR3 is built from 15 residues. With 0 bases removed from V and 5 bases from J, the gap between germline ends came to 13 bases. Looked up from germline, CDR1 is MNHEY and CDR2 is SVGAGI. CDR3 sequence reads: CASSYSGGLETEAFF. In DNA, the CDR3 is TGTGCCAGCAGTTACTCGGGGGGGCTTGAAACTGAAGCTTTCTTT.

The V and J genes are TRBV5-1 and TRBJ2-7; TRBD2 agrees at 7 bases. The trim removed 0 bases at V and 6 bases at J, leaving 12 bases unmatched. CDR3 length equals 16 residues. CDR1 SGHRS and CDR2 YFSETQ come from the germline V gene. DNA of the CDR3: TGCGCCAGCAGCTTGGGGCTTGGAGGGAGGGCCATCGAGCAGTACTTC. Its protein product is CASSLGLGGRAIEQYF.

This sequence joins TRBV4-1 and TRBJ1-3; D is unresolved. Trimming stripped 1 base from V and 4 bases from J, with 11 bases between. The length of the CDR3 is 15 residues. The germline V gene encodes CDR1 MGHRA and CDR2 YSYEKL. The CDR3 nucleotides are TGCGCCAGCAGCCAAGGCCCGCCGGGAGGAAACACCATATATTTT. It specifies CASSQGPPGGNTIYF.

The chain couples TRBV5-4 to TRBJ2-7; no firm D call. Trimming cost V 1 base and J 2 bases, with 10 bases left between them. The CDR3 loop spans 14 amino acids. From germline, CDR1 is SGHNT and CDR2 YYREEE (reference sequence). The CDR3 region is CASSLSIGTYEQYF. CDR3 nucleotides: TGTGCCAGCAGCTTGTCCATAGGCACCTACGAGCAGTACTTC.

The rearrangement links TRBV27 to TRBJ1-2; the D gene is possibly TRBD1 (6 bases). Trimming removed 6 bases from V and 1 base from J, with 12 bases in between. This CDR3 region has 14 residues. Per germline, CDR1 MNHEY and CDR2 SMNVEV (reference sequence). CDR3 sequence reads: CASSPTGNNYGYTF. The CDR3 coding sequence is TGTGCCAGCAGCCCGACAGGAAATAACTATGGCTACACCTTC.

CDR3: CASSLGQGVSLSYEQYF. The CDR3 DNA is TGTGCCAGCAGCTTAGGACAGGGGGTCAGCCTCTCCTACGAGCAGTACTTC. The rearrangement links TRBV11-2 to TRBJ2-7, with 9 bases aligning to TRBD1. The CDR3 is 17 residues long. Germline assignment: CDR1 SGHAT and CDR2 FQNNGV. The J segment lost 0 bases and the V segment lost 1 base, leaving 7 bases of the junction unmatched.

The genes are TRBV19 and TRBJ1-1, with D perhaps matching TRBD1 (5 bases). CDR1 is LNHDA, CDR2 SQIVND, per germline (reference sequence). CDR3 length: 13 amino acids. Deletions cut 3 bases from V and 5 bases from J, with 10 bases between. CDR3 sequence (DNA): TGTGCCAGTAGTATCGAGGGGATAACTGAAGCTTTCTTT. As protein: CASSIEGITEAFF.

The chain recombines TRBV29-1 with TRBJ1-2; tentative D call: TRBD1 (5 bases). Germline CDR1 and CDR2: SQVTM and ANQGSEA. The CDR3 is 15 amino acids. V shed 2 bases and J shed 4 bases, with 17 bases lying between them. The CDR3 DNA follows: TGCAGCGTTGAAAGGGGCAGGGAAGGCACCTATGGCTACACCTTC. This sequence encodes CSVERGREGTYGYTF.

This clone was seen a single time. The J gene is TRBJ1-4, the V gene TRBV28; 8 bases are a match to TRBD1. V trimming: 6 bases; J trimming: 0 bases; junction bases outside the gene matches: 3. The CDR3 extends over 15 amino acids. Germline V gives CDR1 MDHEN, CDR2 SYDVKM. As DNA, the CDR3 is TGTGCCAGCAGGGACAGGGCAACAACTAATGAAAAACTGTTTTTT. This sequence encodes CASRDRATTNEKLFF.

This chain connects TRBV5-4 to TRBJ2-5, with D unclear. V lost 1 base and J lost 5, with 12 bases in between. Germline V lookup: CDR1 SGHNT, CDR2 YYREEE (reference sequence). The CDR3 is made up of 14 amino acids. CDR3 region: CASSLFSGRETQYF. The CDR3 DNA sequence: TGTGCCAGCAGCTTGTTTTCCGGGCGGGAGACCCAGTACTTC.